The present TCR beta chain was sequenced within a study of T cell repertoires in cytomegalovirus infection. In germline, CDR1 is SGHDN, CDR2 FVKESK. V dropped 0 bases and J dropped 4 bases, with 5 bases sitting between them. The CDR3 length is 13 residues. One entry per CDR3 protein, called by TCRdb with MiXCR from the reads. The sample consists of 300,000 or so distinct CDR3 sequences, more than 20% of them appearing once. About this clonotype itself: Its antigen remains unidentified.

V gene TRBV14 combines with J gene TRBJ2-3, with D uncertain. The sequencing here drew on cultured PBMCs, taken from culture after CMV antigen stimulation. The clonotype comes from a human donor in good health (CMV status not recorded). Some clones in this sample may be carry-over from other donors' samples. CDR3 region: CASSQELADTQYF. In nucleotides, the CDR3 is TGTGCCAGCAGCCAAGAATTGGCAGATACGCAGTATTTT.